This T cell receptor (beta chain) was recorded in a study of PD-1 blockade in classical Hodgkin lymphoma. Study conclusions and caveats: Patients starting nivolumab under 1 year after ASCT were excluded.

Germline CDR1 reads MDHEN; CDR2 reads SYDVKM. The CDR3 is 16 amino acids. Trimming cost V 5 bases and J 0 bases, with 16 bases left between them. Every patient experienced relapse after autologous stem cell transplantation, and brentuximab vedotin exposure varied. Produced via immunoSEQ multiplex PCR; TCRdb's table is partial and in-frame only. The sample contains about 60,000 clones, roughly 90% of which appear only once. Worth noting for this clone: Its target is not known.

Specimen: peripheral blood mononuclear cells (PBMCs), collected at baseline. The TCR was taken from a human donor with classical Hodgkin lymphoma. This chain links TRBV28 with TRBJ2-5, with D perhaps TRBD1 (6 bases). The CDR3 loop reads CASSLPERGYQETQYF. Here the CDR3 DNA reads TGTGCCAGCAGTCTTCCCGAGAGGGGGTACCAAGAGACCCAGTACTTC.